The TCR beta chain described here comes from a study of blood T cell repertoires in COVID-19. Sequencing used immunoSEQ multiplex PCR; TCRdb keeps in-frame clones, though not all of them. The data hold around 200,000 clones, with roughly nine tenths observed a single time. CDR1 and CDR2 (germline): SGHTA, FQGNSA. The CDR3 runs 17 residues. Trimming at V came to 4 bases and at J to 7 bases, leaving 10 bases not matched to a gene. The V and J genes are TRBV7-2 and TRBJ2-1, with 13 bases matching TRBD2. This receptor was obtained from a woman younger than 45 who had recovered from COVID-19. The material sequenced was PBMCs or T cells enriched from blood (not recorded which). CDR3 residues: CASSYTSGGAGGNEQFF. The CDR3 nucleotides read TGTGCCAGCAGCTATACTAGCGGGGGGGCCGGAGGAAATGAGCAGTTCTTC.